What follows are 5 T cell receptor beta chains derived from one specimen sequenced in a study of monozygotic twins with inflammatory bowel disease. TCRdb re-analyzed the 5' RACE reads; it lists each CDR3 protein once, without DNA. The sample totals 300,000 to 450,000 distinct CDR3 sequences. Source material: blood. The receptors stem from a human donor with ulcerative colitis or Crohn's disease, or a healthy co-twin of an affected twin (not recorded which).

The gene calls are TRBV20-1 and TRBJ2-5; absent DNA, TCRdb's TRBD1 call cannot be checked. The CDR3 is made up of 12 amino acids. Looked up from germline, CDR1 is DFQATT and CDR2 is SNEGSKA (reference sequence). The CDR3 reads CSAIAGEETQYF.

The genes are TRBV5-1 and TRBJ2-3; as DNA is missing, the TRBD2 call by TCRdb cannot be tested. The germline V gene encodes CDR1 SGHRS and CDR2 YFSETQ. CDR3 length: 15 amino acids. CDR3 amino acids: CASSLPSGGTDTQYF.

The V and J genes are TRBV4-3 and TRBJ2-1; TCRdb's D call, TRBD1, is unchecked because there is no DNA. The CDR3 is made up of 16 amino acids. In germline, CDR1 is LGHNA, CDR2 YSLEER. Here the CDR3 reads CASSQVWTGDYNEQFF.

J is TRBJ2-5 and V is TRBV5-1; as DNA is missing, the TRBD1 call by TCRdb cannot be tested. The CDR3 runs 13 residues. Germline CDR1 is SGHRS and CDR2 is YFSETQ. CDR3 in amino acids: CASRDRARETQYF.

This rearrangement joins TRBV6-5 to TRBJ1-2; TCRdb proposes TRBD1, but this gene call is untestable without DNA. CDR3 length: 18 residues. Germline CDR1 is MNHEY and CDR2 is SVGAGI. CDR3 sequence: CASSYSQGGGDGNYGYTF.